A single TCR beta chain is shown here with its context. Its target is unknown. Template for every sorted-subset replicate PCR totaled around 200 ng DNA, roughly 30,000 T cell genomes. Repertoires were generated with immunoSEQ multiplex PCR, while TCRdb's copy carries only in-frame clones and drops some. The sample has some 2,100,000 clones; approximately 94% are singletons. This sample stems from a study of shared clonotypes between healthy human individuals. On the study more broadly: Two women and three men aged 18 to 49 made up the donors. Whole-study findings and limits: Donor scarcity curtailed the genetic and exposure-history diversity represented herein.

The sequenced sample consisted of naive CD4+ T cells sorted from blood. Documented subset: CD45RA+ positively selected. The sequence was collected from a man aged 18 to 29 in good health.

The CDR3 loop is CAWSPGHAGYTF. The CDR3 region has the DNA TGTGCCTGGAGCCCCGGGCACGCTGGCTACACCTTC. V is TRBV30 and J is TRBJ1-2; D ambiguous. Germline assignment: CDR1 GTSNPN and CDR2 SVGIG (reference sequence). The length of the CDR3 is 12 residues. V was shortened by 3 bases and J by 7 bases, with 12 bases between the two germline ends. The full variable domain, with the rest looked up from reference TRBV30 and TRBJ1-2, is SQTIHQWPATLVQPVGSPLSLECTVEGTSNPNLYWYRQAAGRGLQLLFYSVGIGQISSEVPQNLSASRPQDRQFILSSKKLLLSDSGFYLCAWSPGHAGYTFGSGTRLTVV.